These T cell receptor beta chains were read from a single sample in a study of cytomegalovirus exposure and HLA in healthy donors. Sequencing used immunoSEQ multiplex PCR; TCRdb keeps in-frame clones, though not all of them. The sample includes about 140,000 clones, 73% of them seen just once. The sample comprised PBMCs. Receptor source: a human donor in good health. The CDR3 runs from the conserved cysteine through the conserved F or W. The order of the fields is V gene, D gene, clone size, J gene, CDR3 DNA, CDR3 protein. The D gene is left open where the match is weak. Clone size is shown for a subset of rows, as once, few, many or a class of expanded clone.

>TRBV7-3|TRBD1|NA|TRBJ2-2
TGTGCCAGCAGCTTAAATCCGCAGGGGGCGACCGGGGAGCTGTTTTTT
CASSLNPQGATGELFF
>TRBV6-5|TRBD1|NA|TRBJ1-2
TGTGCCGGCGGCAGGGGGCTGGGCTATGGCTACACCTTC
CAGGRGLGYGYTF
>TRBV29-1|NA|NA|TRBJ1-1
TGCAGCGTTGGCGCCCTCAGGGGTGACACTGAAGCTTTCTTT
CSVGALRGDTEAFF
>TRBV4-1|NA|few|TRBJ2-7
TGCGCCAGCAGCCAAGCCGGCGGGGGCACCTACGAGCAGTACTTC
CASSQAGGGTYEQYF
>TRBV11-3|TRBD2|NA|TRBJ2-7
TGTGCCAGCAGCTCGGTGACTAGCGGGAAGAACGAGCAGTACTTC
CASSSVTSGKNEQYF
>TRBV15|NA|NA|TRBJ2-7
TGTGCCACCAGCAGGAATGGACAAGCCTACGAGCAGTACTTC
CATSRNGQAYEQYF
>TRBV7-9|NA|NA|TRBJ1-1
TGTGCCAGCAGCCCCTACGGCGGCGTTGAAGCTTTCTTT
CASSPYGGVEAFF
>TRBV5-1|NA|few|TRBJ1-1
TGCGCCAGCAGCTTGGCGGTGAACACTGAAGCTTTCTTT
CASSLAVNTEAFF
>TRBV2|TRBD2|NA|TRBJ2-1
TGTGCCAGCAGTGAGGCAAGAGCGGGAGGACCAAGCTCCTACAATGAGCAGTTCTTC
CASSEARAGGPSSYNEQFF
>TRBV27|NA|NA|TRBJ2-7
TGTGCCAGCAGTGCAAACCTGAGGTACGAGCAGTACTTC
CASSANLRYEQYF
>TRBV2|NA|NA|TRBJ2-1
TGTGCCAGCAGAGATAGTCGTAATGAGCAGTTCTTC
CASRDSRNEQFF
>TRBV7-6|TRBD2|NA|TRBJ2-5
TGTGCCAGCAGCTCGACTAGCGGGAGAATGGAGACCCAGTACTTC
CASSSTSGRMETQYF
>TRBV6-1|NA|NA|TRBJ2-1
TGTGCCAGCAGGGGGGCTATTAACAAGTTCTTC
CASRGAINKFF
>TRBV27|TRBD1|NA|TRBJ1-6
TGTGCCAGCCGGGGACAGGGAAATTCACCCCTCCACTTT
CASRGQGNSPLHF
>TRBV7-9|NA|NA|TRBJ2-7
TGTGCCAGCAGCGAGACCTACGAGCAGTACTTC
CASSETYEQYF
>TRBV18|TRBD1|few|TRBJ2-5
TGTGCCAGCTCGAGCGGGACAGGGGAAGAGACCCAGTACTTC
CASSSGTGEETQYF
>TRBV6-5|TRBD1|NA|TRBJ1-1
TGTGCCAGCAGTTCTCAGACAGGGAGGTTTCACGCTGAAGCTTTCTTT
CASSSQTGRFHAEAFF
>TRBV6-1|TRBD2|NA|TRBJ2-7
TGTGCCAGCAGTGAACCCCCCCTAGCGGGATACTCCTACGAGCAGTACTTC
CASSEPPLAGYSYEQYF
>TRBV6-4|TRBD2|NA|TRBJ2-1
TGTGCCAGCAGTGCTAGCGGGAGAGGGAATGAGCAGTTCTTC
CASSASGRGNEQFF
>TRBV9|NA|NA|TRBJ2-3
TGTGCCAGCAGCACTAGCTTCTCGGTCCGTATAGATACGCAGTATTTT
CASSTSFSVRIDTQYF
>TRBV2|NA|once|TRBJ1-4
TGTGCCAGCCGACTCTTTGGACAGACTAATGAAAAACTGTTTTTT
CASRLFGQTNEKLFF
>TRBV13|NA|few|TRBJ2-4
TGTGCCAGCAGCTTAGCGGGGGGCGAAAACATTCAGTACTTC
CASSLAGGENIQYF
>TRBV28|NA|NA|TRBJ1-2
TGTGCCAGTCGCAGCAGGGGCGTGCGGTGGGGCTACACCTTC
CASRSRGVRWGYTF
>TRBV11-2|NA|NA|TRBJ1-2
TGTGCCAGCAGCTTAGCGCCGGGATCTATAAATAGCGGCTACACCTTC
CASSLAPGSINSGYTF
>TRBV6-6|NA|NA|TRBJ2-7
TGTGCCAGCAGTTCCCCTCCAGTTTACGAGCAGTACTTC
CASSSPPVYEQYF
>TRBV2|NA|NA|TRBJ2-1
TGTGCCAGCAGTGTCCCGGTTTACAATGAGCAGTTCTTC
CASSVPVYNEQFF
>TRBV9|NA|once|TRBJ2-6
TGTGCCAGCGCTCACAGGGCGGGGGCCAACGTCCTGACTTTC
CASAHRAGANVLTF
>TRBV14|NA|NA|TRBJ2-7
TGTGCCAGCAGCCAAGAGTACAGGGTTTTCATCCACGAGCAGTACTTC
CASSQEYRVFIHEQYF
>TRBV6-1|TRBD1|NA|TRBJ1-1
TGTGCCAGCAGGGCCGGGACAGGGGGTAACACTGAAGCTTTCTTT
CASRAGTGGNTEAFF
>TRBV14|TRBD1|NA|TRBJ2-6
TGTGCCAGCAGCCCCCTGGGGACAGCTGTCTCTGGGGCCAACGTCCTGACTTTC
CASSPLGTAVSGANVLTF
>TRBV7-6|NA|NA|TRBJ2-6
TGTGCCAGCAGCCAACCAGTCTCTGGGGCCAACGTCCTGACTTTC
CASSQPVSGANVLTF
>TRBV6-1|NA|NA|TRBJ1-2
TGTGCCAGCAGGCGGGACGGGACTAACTATGGCTACACCTTC
CASRRDGTNYGYTF